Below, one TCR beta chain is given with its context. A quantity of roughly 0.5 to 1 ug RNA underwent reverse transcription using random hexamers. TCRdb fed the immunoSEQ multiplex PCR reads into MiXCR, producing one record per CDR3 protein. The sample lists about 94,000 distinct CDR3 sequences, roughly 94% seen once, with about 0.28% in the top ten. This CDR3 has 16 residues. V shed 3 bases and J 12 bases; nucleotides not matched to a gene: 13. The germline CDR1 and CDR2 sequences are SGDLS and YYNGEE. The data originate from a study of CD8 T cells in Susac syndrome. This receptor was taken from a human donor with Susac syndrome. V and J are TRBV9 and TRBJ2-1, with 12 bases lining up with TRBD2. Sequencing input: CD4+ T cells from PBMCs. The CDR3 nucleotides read TGTGCCAGCAGCGCTCCCCGGACTAGCGGGGCCCCACGGCAGTTCTTC. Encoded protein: CASSAPRTSGAPRQFF.